The clone carrying this T cell receptor (beta chain) has a count of ten or more. The antigen is not known. This CDR3 is built from 13 residues. CDR1 and CDR2 (germline): SEHNR, FQNEAQ (reference sequence). The V end lost 1 base, the J end lost 6 bases, and 8 bases lay between the germline ends. Investigators prepared the TCR beta libraries by applying iRepertoire HTBI primers and Arm-PCR of CDR3 regions. In the authors' workflow: Taken together, the samples had 50 to 70 TRBV and some 15 TRBJ segments identified. Using its own MiXCR run on the multiplex PCR reads, TCRdb lists one record per CDR3 protein. TCRdb's processing, not the study's, gives the V and J calls here. The sample holds 250,000 to 400,000 distinct CDR3 sequences, approximately 20% seen once. The sample's time point: newly diagnosed GD, antithyroid drugs for less than 3 months. After RNA was extracted from PBMCs, the TCR library was made from it. Graves' disease diagnoses used American Thyroid Association guidelines.

The record originates from a study of regulatory T cells in long-lasting Graves disease. For the study at large: For a period under 3 months, newly diagnosed Graves' patients had taken antithyroid drugs.

Study findings and constraints: Small sample size may have lowered accuracy.

The sequenced sample was peripheral blood mononuclear cells (PBMCs), obtained at new diagnosis, from a patient treated with antithyroid drugs. The chain combines TRBV7-9 with TRBJ2-3; D unresolved. The TCR comes from a female donor with Graves disease. The CDR3 DNA sequence: TGTGCCAGCAGCTTAGAGGGCCAGGATACGCAGTATTTT. Translating gives CASSLEGQDTQYF.